This TCR beta chain was found in a study of lung T cells in sarcoidosis with Löfgren's syndrome. Background on the study: Repertoire analyses centered on Löfgren's syndrome patients. Notes on the study in general: Shared TRAV12-1 and TRBV2 CDR3 motifs were reported across several patients. In alpha-beta pairs, TRAV12-1 favored TRBV2, and their CDR3s were homologous.

Germline CDR1 is MNHEY and CDR2 is SMNVEV (reference sequence). This CDR3 region has 14 residues. Trimming pared 6 bases from V and 4 bases from J, leaving 12 bases between. This clonotype is classed as medium-sized. As yet, its antigen is unknown. TCRdb redid the calling of the reads with MiXCR, one entry per CDR3 protein. The repertoire consists of roughly 2,700 distinct CDR3 sequences, with 27% occurring once and the leading ten covering approximately 13%. Sequencing was carried out using CD4+ T cells from bronchoalveolar lavage. The TCR sequence derives from a human donor with sarcoidosis (Löfgren's syndrome or another form), or a control subject (not recorded which). The chain is built from TRBV27 and TRBJ2-2; D gene uncertain. CDR3 sequence reads: CASSLSYGTGELFF. CDR3 DNA: TGTGCCAGCAGCCTATCCTACGGCACCGGGGAGCTGTTTTTT.